This T cell receptor beta chain stems from a study of beta chain features in type 1 diabetes. General study results and limits: In these data, an HLA type influence on TCRB rearrangement remained unresolved.

The whole isolated RNA underwent reverse transcription, so sequencing captured expressed TCRB transcripts. Generated by immunoSEQ multiplex PCR, the TCRdb table keeps only in-frame clones and is missing some. The sample lists some 300,000 clones, roughly 8% occurring once. Purity of each sorted population was above 95%. In this sample, this clone turned up a few times. Its target is unknown. The germline CDR1 and CDR2 sequences are MNHNY and SVGAGI (reference sequence). The CDR3 is made up of 10 amino acids. Deletions cut 8 bases from V and 10 bases from J, with 10 bases between. This TCR was sampled from a woman aged 18-30 years in good health. The gene calls are TRBV6-6 and TRBJ2-3; D is possibly TRBD1 (5 bases). The sample was central memory CD4+ T cells from blood. The CDR3 loop reads CASGQSAQYF. CDR3 coding DNA: TGTGCCAGCGGACAATCCGCGCAGTATTTT.